This is a list of T cell receptor beta chains from one sample in a study of beta chain features in type 1 diabetes. Generated by immunoSEQ multiplex PCR, the TCRdb table keeps only in-frame clones and is missing some. Of about 150,000 clones listed, around 10% are singletons. Sequenced input: central memory CD4+ T cells from blood. The receptors were sampled from a man aged 18-30 years in good health. Both conserved end residues are part of each CDR3. Fields, in order: clone size, V gene, CDR3 length, J gene, D gene, CDR3 DNA, CDR3 protein. A D gene is named only where the DNA matches it firmly. A row's size may be missing; if present it is once, few, many or a size class.

few	TRBV9	15	TRBJ1-6	.	TGTGCCAGCAGCGTAGCTAGGTGGCCTAATTCACCCCTCCACTTT	CASSVARWPNSPLHF
few	TRBV27	12	TRBJ1-6	.	TGTGCCAGCAGTCGACCTAATTCACCCCTCCACTTT	CASSRPNSPLHF
few	TRBV7-9	13	TRBJ2-4	.	TGTGCCAGCAGCTTAGGGGACAAAAACATTCAGTACTTC	CASSLGDKNIQYF
few	TRBV7-8	12	TRBJ1-2	.	TGTGCCAGCAGCTTAGGGTGGGATGGCTACACCTTC	CASSLGWDGYTF
.	TRBV5-6	14	TRBJ2-3	.	TGTGCCAGCAGCTTGGGCGTGTACACAGATACGCAGTATTTT	CASSLGVYTDTQYF
.	TRBV2	16	TRBJ1-5	.	TGTGCCAGCAGCTCGAAGCGGAGGGGGTCCTATGAGCCCCAGCATTTT	CASSSKRRGSYEPQHF
.	TRBV28	13	TRBJ2-5	.	TGTGCCAGCGTCCGGACAGCAAAAGAGACCCAGTACTTC	CASVRTAKETQYF
.	TRBV20-1	11	TRBJ1-2	.	TGCCAAAGCCCGGGGAACTATGGCTACACCTTC	CQSPGNYGYTF
.	TRBV7-9	14	TRBJ1-1	.	TGTGCCAGCAGCTTAACGACGGCGAACACTGAAGCTTTCTTT	CASSLTTANTEAFF
.	TRBV21-1	18	TRBJ1-2	.	TGTGCCAGCAGCAAAGTCATCCCGGGGACTTCGCCTGGCAGTGGCTACACCTTC	CASSKVIPGTSPGSGYTF
few	TRBV29-1	13	TRBJ1-6	.	TGCAGCGTTGGCGACAGTCGTAATTCACCCCTCCACTTT	CSVGDSRNSPLHF
.	TRBV4-3	16	TRBJ2-1	.	TGCGCCAGCAGCCACGAGACGTGGACAGACTACAATGAGCAGTTCTTC	CASSHETWTDYNEQFF
.	TRBV14	14	TRBJ2-3	.	TGTGCCAGCAGCCAATTCCAGGGTGCAGATACGCAGTATTTT	CASSQFQGADTQYF
few	TRBV29-1	13	TRBJ2-2	TRBD1	TGCAGCGCCCAGGGACAGGGGACCGGGGAGCTGTTTTTT	CSAQGQGTGELFF
few	TRBV19	11	TRBJ2-7	.	TGTGCCAGTAGATCGGTATACGAGCAGTACTTC	CASRSVYEQYF
few	TRBV9	13	TRBJ2-5	TRBD1	TGTGCCAGCAGCGAACAGGGGGTCGGGACCCAGTACTTC	CASSEQGVGTQYF
.	TRBV15	18	TRBJ2-6	TRBD1	TGTGCCACCAGCAGAGGGGACAGGATCAACTCTGGGGCCAACGTCCTGACTTTC	CATSRGDRINSGANVLTF
.	TRBV4-2	13	TRBJ2-3	.	TGTGCCAGCAGCCAAGATACGGCGGAGACGCAGTATTTT	CASSQDTAETQYF
few	TRBV27	14	TRBJ2-7	.	TGTGCCAGCAGTTTATCGGGGGGGGCCCACGAGCAGTACTTC	CASSLSGGAHEQYF
few	TRBV9	15	TRBJ1-5	.	TGTGCCAGCAGCGTAGCGGGACATAGCAATCAGCCCCAGCATTTT	CASSVAGHSNQPQHF
.	TRBV5-4	15	TRBJ2-1	.	TGTGCCAGCAGCCCCTGGGACGGCTCCTACAATGAGCAGTTCTTC	CASSPWDGSYNEQFF
.	TRBV6-1	15	TRBJ1-5	TRBD1	TGTGCCAGCAGGGACTCGGGACAGCCTAAAGTAACCCAGCATTTT	CASRDSGQPKVTQHF
few	TRBV28	13	TRBJ1-1	.	TGTGCCAGCCGCGGAACCCTTCCCACTGAAGCTTTCTTT	CASRGTLPTEAFF
many	TRBV20-1	11	TRBJ2-7	.	TGCAGTGCTTCTCGACAGCGGGAGCAGTACTTC	CSASRQREQYF
.	TRBV27	12	TRBJ2-2	.	TGTGCCAGCAGTCAAACGACAGGGGAGCTGTTTTTT	CASSQTTGELFF
few	TRBV4-3	13	TRBJ1-1	.	TGCGCCAGCAGCCAAGATCAAGGGCTAGAAGCTTTCTTT	CASSQDQGLEAFF
.	TRBV6-6	12	TRBJ2-3	.	TGTGCCAGCAGTTCTAGCGTAGATACGCAGTATTTT	CASSSSVDTQYF
.	TRBV2	14	TRBJ2-2	TRBD1	TGTGCCAGCAAAGGGGGCGCCGGCACCGGGGAGCTGTTTTTT	CASKGGAGTGELFF
many	TRBV4-3	15	TRBJ1-4	.	TGCGCCAGCAGCCAAGGGGGTTTCAATAATGAAAAACTGTTTTTT	CASSQGGFNNEKLFF
few	TRBV7-2	14	TRBJ1-1	.	TGTGCCAGCAGCTCCCGAGTTGGCGGCACTGAAGCTTTCTTT	CASSSRVGGTEAFF
.	TRBV30	14	TRBJ1-6	TRBD1	TGTGCCTGGAGGGGACAGGGGGCTAATTCACCCCTCCACTTT	CAWRGQGANSPLHF
few	TRBV11-2	14	TRBJ2-3	.	TGTGCCAGCAGCTTAAGGGGAAAAACAGATACGCAGTATTTT	CASSLRGKTDTQYF